A selection of T cell receptor beta chains follows, all from one sample in a study of CD8 T cells in Susac syndrome. TCRdb ran MiXCR on the immunoSEQ multiplex PCR reads and lists one entry per CDR3 protein. The data contain about 80,000 distinct CDR3 sequences, around 96% of them singletons. Sequencing was done on a sample of CD8+ T cells from PBMCs. The receptors here all came from a human donor with Susac syndrome. Each CDR3 is given with its conserved first and last residue. The D gene is left open where the match is weak. A row's size may be missing; if present it is once, few, many or a size class.

CDR3aa: CATSGGTSREQDTQYF
CDR3nt: TGTGCCACCAGCGGCGGGACTAGCAGAGAACAAGATACGCAGTATTTT
abundance: -
j_gene: TRBJ2-3
len: 16
d_gene: TRBD2
v_gene: TRBV24-1

CDR3aa: CASSTISLREETQYF
CDR3nt: TGTGCCAGCAGTACGATCAGTCTCAGGGAAGAGACCCAGTACTTC
abundance: -
j_gene: TRBJ2-5
len: 15
d_gene: -
v_gene: TRBV28

CDR3aa: CASSQERPVGGTEAFF
CDR3nt: TGTGCCAGCAGCCAAGAAAGGCCCGTCGGGGGCACTGAAGCTTTCTTT
abundance: -
j_gene: TRBJ1-1
len: 16
d_gene: -
v_gene: TRBV4-2

CDR3aa: CSAKTPHYEQYF
CDR3nt: TGCAGTGCTAAGACCCCGCATTACGAGCAGTACTTC
abundance: -
j_gene: TRBJ2-7
len: 12
d_gene: -
v_gene: TRBV20-1

CDR3aa: CAWSDGNTASYEQYF
CDR3nt: TGTGCCTGGAGTGACGGTAATACGGCCTCCTACGAGCAGTACTTC
abundance: -
j_gene: TRBJ2-7
len: 15
d_gene: -
v_gene: TRBV30

CDR3aa: CASSHSSYEQYF
CDR3nt: TGTGCCAGCAGCCACAGCTCCTACGAGCAGTACTTC
abundance: -
j_gene: TRBJ2-7
len: 12
d_gene: -
v_gene: TRBV4-2

CDR3aa: CASSRGGWRGFYEQYF
CDR3nt: TGCGCCAGCAGCCGTGGCGGGTGGAGGGGCTTCTACGAGCAGTACTTC
abundance: -
j_gene: TRBJ2-7
len: 16
d_gene: -
v_gene: TRBV4-3

CDR3aa: CSARDTLAGGYEQFF
CDR3nt: TGCAGTGCTAGAGATACCCTAGCGGGGGGCTATGAGCAGTTCTTC
abundance: -
j_gene: TRBJ2-1
len: 15
d_gene: TRBD2
v_gene: TRBV20-1

CDR3aa: CASSYYPPEKLFF
CDR3nt: TGTGCCAGCAGTTACTACCCGCCTGAAAAACTGTTTTTT
abundance: -
j_gene: TRBJ1-4
len: 13
d_gene: -
v_gene: TRBV6-5

CDR3aa: CASSQVSPSEGMGYTF
CDR3nt: TGTGCCAGCAGCCAAGTTTCTCCCAGTGAAGGCATGGGCTACACCTTC
abundance: -
j_gene: TRBJ1-2
len: 16
d_gene: -
v_gene: TRBV4-2

CDR3aa: CASRDGAGVSKNIQYF
CDR3nt: TGTGCCAGCAGAGATGGAGCGGGAGTTTCCAAAAACATTCAGTACTTC
abundance: -
j_gene: TRBJ2-4
len: 16
d_gene: TRBD2
v_gene: TRBV7-9

CDR3aa: CSAPGQDGGQYF
CDR3nt: TGCAGCGCTCCGGGACAGGATGGTGGCCAGTACTTC
abundance: -
j_gene: TRBJ2-5
len: 12
d_gene: TRBD1
v_gene: TRBV29-1

CDR3aa: CSANRDRDNEQFF
CDR3nt: TGCAGTGCTAACCGGGACAGAGACAATGAGCAGTTCTTC
abundance: -
j_gene: TRBJ2-1
len: 13
d_gene: TRBD1
v_gene: TRBV20-1

CDR3aa: CASKTAGESPLHF
CDR3nt: TGTGCCAGCAAGACGGCAGGGGAGTCACCCCTCCACTTT
abundance: -
j_gene: TRBJ1-6
len: 13
d_gene: -
v_gene: TRBV6-5

CDR3aa: CSAREAPNEQFF
CDR3nt: TGCAGTGCTAGAGAGGCCCCTAATGAGCAGTTCTTC
abundance: once
j_gene: TRBJ2-1
len: 12
d_gene: -
v_gene: TRBV20-1

CDR3aa: CSQRGRLAQYEQYF
CDR3nt: TGCAGTCAGCGGGGGCGGCTAGCACAGTACGAGCAGTACTTC
abundance: once
j_gene: TRBJ2-7
len: 14
d_gene: TRBD2
v_gene: TRBV20-1

CDR3aa: CSVAPAGGNNEQFF
CDR3nt: TGCAGCGTTGCCCCAGCGGGAGGGAACAATGAGCAGTTCTTC
abundance: -
j_gene: TRBJ2-1
len: 14
d_gene: TRBD2
v_gene: TRBV29-1

CDR3aa: CSVGGYRDYGYTF
CDR3nt: TGCAGCGTAGGGGGCTACAGGGACTATGGCTACACCTTC
abundance: once
j_gene: TRBJ1-2
len: 13
d_gene: TRBD1
v_gene: TRBV29-1

CDR3aa: CSARKSAYEQYF
CDR3nt: TGCAGTGCTAGAAAATCGGCCTACGAGCAGTACTTC
abundance: -
j_gene: TRBJ2-7
len: 12
d_gene: -
v_gene: TRBV20-1

CDR3aa: CASSRGQDGPSDTQYF
CDR3nt: TGTGCCAGCAGTCGAGGACAGGACGGTCCTAGCGATACGCAGTATTTT
abundance: -
j_gene: TRBJ2-3
len: 16
d_gene: TRBD1
v_gene: TRBV6-2/TRBV6-3

CDR3aa: CASSPSGDRAHEQYF
CDR3nt: TGTGCCAGCAGCCCGAGCGGGGACAGGGCCCACGAGCAGTACTTC
abundance: -
j_gene: TRBJ2-7
len: 15
d_gene: TRBD1
v_gene: TRBV7-9

CDR3aa: CSVRGQGIHEQYF
CDR3nt: TGCAGTGTTCGGGGACAGGGTATTCACGAGCAGTACTTC
abundance: -
j_gene: TRBJ2-7
len: 13
d_gene: TRBD1
v_gene: TRBV20-1

CDR3aa: CASSKAREGAPGSQETQYF
CDR3nt: TGTGCCAGCAGCAAAGCTCGGGAGGGGGCGCCCGGGTCACAAGAGACCCAGTACTTC
abundance: -
j_gene: TRBJ2-5
len: 19
d_gene: -
v_gene: TRBV21-1

CDR3aa: CSARAEYSSSYEQYF
CDR3nt: TGCAGTGCTAGAGCCGAATACTCGAGCTCCTACGAGCAGTACTTC
abundance: -
j_gene: TRBJ2-7
len: 15
d_gene: -
v_gene: TRBV20-1

CDR3aa: CASSARAGAEAFF
CDR3nt: TGTGCCAGCAGCGCAAGGGCGGGCGCTGAAGCTTTCTTT
abundance: -
j_gene: TRBJ1-1
len: 13
d_gene: -
v_gene: TRBV9

CDR3aa: CASSPILWDRDGTQYF
CDR3nt: TGCGCCAGCAGCCCTATCCTCTGGGACAGGGATGGTACGCAGTATTTT
abundance: -
j_gene: TRBJ2-3
len: 16
d_gene: TRBD1
v_gene: TRBV4-1

CDR3aa: CASSYGDRAYQPQHF
CDR3nt: TGTGCCAGCAGTTACGGAGACAGGGCCTATCAGCCCCAGCATTTT
abundance: -
j_gene: TRBJ1-5
len: 15
d_gene: TRBD1
v_gene: TRBV6-2/TRBV6-3

CDR3aa: CASSHPTVSSSYNEQFF
CDR3nt: TGCGCCAGCAGCCATCCCACCGTCTCGAGCTCCTACAATGAGCAGTTCTTC
abundance: -
j_gene: TRBJ2-1
len: 17
d_gene: -
v_gene: TRBV4-3

CDR3aa: CASSQPGTPGGYTF
CDR3nt: TGTGCCAGCAGCCAACCCGGGACCCCGGGAGGCTACACCTTC
abundance: -
j_gene: TRBJ1-2
len: 14
d_gene: -
v_gene: TRBV14

CDR3aa: CASSFRAGANEQFF
CDR3nt: TGTGCCAGTAGTTTCCGTGCAGGGGCGAATGAGCAGTTCTTC
abundance: -
j_gene: TRBJ2-1
len: 14
d_gene: -
v_gene: TRBV19

CDR3aa: CATGPGLTYEQYF
CDR3nt: TGTGCCACCGGCCCCGGCCTAACCTACGAGCAGTACTTC
abundance: -
j_gene: TRBJ2-7
len: 13
d_gene: -
v_gene: TRBV12-3/TRBV12-4

CDR3aa: CATSRVRDTGELFF
CDR3nt: TGTGCCACCAGCAGAGTGCGGGACACCGGGGAGCTGTTTTTT
abundance: -
j_gene: TRBJ2-2
len: 14
d_gene: -
v_gene: TRBV15

CDR3aa: CASSPGTGGDEQFF
CDR3nt: TGTGCCAGCAGCCCCGGGACAGGTGGCGATGAGCAGTTCTTC
abundance: -
j_gene: TRBJ2-1
len: 14
d_gene: TRBD1
v_gene: TRBV9

CDR3aa: CSVGSGRKDTQYF
CDR3nt: TGCAGCGTTGGTAGCGGGAGGAAGGATACGCAGTATTTT
abundance: once
j_gene: TRBJ2-3
len: 13
d_gene: TRBD2
v_gene: TRBV29-1

CDR3aa: CATSPGVGGYTF
CDR3nt: TGTGCCACCAGTCCCGGGGTAGGGGGCTACACCTTC
abundance: -
j_gene: TRBJ1-2
len: 12
d_gene: -
v_gene: TRBV24-1

CDR3aa: CSATKGVYQETQYF
CDR3nt: TGCAGTGCTACTAAGGGTGTTTACCAAGAGACCCAGTACTTC
abundance: -
j_gene: TRBJ2-5
len: 14
d_gene: -
v_gene: TRBV20-1

CDR3aa: CATSAGGSVQPQHF
CDR3nt: TGTGCCACCTCGGCTGGGGGTAGCGTTCAGCCCCAGCATTTT
abundance: -
j_gene: TRBJ1-5
len: 14
d_gene: -
v_gene: TRBV27

CDR3aa: CASAIAPYEQYF
CDR3nt: TGTGCCAGCGCCATAGCTCCCTACGAGCAGTACTTC
abundance: -
j_gene: TRBJ2-7
len: 12
d_gene: -
v_gene: TRBV12-3/TRBV12-4

CDR3aa: CASEGGMGSPLHF
CDR3nt: TGTGCCAGCGAGGGAGGGATGGGGTCACCCCTCCACTTT
abundance: -
j_gene: TRBJ1-6
len: 13
d_gene: -
v_gene: TRBV7-9

CDR3aa: CSVGVGYEQYF
CDR3nt: TGCAGCGTCGGGGTTGGTTACGAGCAGTACTTC
abundance: -
j_gene: TRBJ2-7
len: 11
d_gene: -
v_gene: TRBV29-1

CDR3aa: CASSLGQTTDTQYF
CDR3nt: TGTGCCAGCAGCTTGGGGCAGACCACAGATACGCAGTATTTT
abundance: -
j_gene: TRBJ2-3
len: 14
d_gene: -
v_gene: TRBV7-9

CDR3aa: CASSQAGGEFRSGYTF
CDR3nt: TGCGCCAGCAGCCAAGCAGGGGGCGAATTTAGATCTGGCTACACCTTC
abundance: -
j_gene: TRBJ1-2
len: 16
d_gene: TRBD1
v_gene: TRBV4-1

CDR3aa: CASSFGGRDYNEQFF
CDR3nt: TGTGCCAGCAGCTTCGGAGGCAGGGACTACAATGAGCAGTTCTTC
abundance: -
j_gene: TRBJ2-1
len: 15
d_gene: -
v_gene: TRBV13